Here is one TCR beta chain with its context. Its antigen is as yet unknown. This specimen comes from a study of Tregs in tolerant kidney transplant recipients. Related graft donors supplied nonmyeloablative bone marrow transplants, and mixed chimerism was transient. Thawed PBMCs were FACS-sorted into unstimulated CD4+CD25+CD127- regulatory T cells, CD4+CD25- non-regulatory cells, CD4 and CD8 cells. Generated by immunoSEQ multiplex PCR, the TCRdb table keeps only in-frame clones and is missing some. The repertoire includes roughly 54,000 clones, 89% of them detected once, and roughly a sixth sits in the top ten. V lost 11 bases and J lost 3, with 20 bases in between. The germline CDR1 and CDR2 sequences are LNHNV and YYDKDF (reference sequence). CDR3 length equals 15 residues. Broader study findings: In tolerant patients, donor-specific Tregs outgrew total Tregs, suggesting antigen-driven expansion. For some patients, primers changed over time, blocking nucleotide-level comparison.

V is TRBV15 and J is TRBJ2-1; unclear D gene. The sequence was obtained from a human patient who received a combined kidney and bone marrow transplant. Some T cells may be provided by the graft donor. The sequences come from CD8+ T cells from blood (PBMCs), collected 12 months after the transplant. The CDR3 nucleotides read TGTGCCCCGCTAAGAGACACACAATACTACAATGAGCAGTTCTTC. Its protein product is CAPLRDTQYYNEQFF.